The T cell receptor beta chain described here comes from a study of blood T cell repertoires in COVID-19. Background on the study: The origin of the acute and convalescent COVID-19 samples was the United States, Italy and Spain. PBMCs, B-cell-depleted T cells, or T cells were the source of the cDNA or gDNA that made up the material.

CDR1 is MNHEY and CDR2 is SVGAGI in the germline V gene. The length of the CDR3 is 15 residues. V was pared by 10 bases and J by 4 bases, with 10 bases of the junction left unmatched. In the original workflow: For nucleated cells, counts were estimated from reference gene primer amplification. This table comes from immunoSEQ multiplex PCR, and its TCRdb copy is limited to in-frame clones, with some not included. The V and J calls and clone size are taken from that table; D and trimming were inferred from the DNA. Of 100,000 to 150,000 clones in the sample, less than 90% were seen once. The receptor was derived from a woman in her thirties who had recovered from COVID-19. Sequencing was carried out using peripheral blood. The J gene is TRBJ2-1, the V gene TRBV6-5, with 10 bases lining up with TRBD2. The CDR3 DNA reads TGTGCCACCCGGAAGGATAGCGGGGGGTACAATGAGCAGTTCTTC. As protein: CATRKDSGGYNEQFF.